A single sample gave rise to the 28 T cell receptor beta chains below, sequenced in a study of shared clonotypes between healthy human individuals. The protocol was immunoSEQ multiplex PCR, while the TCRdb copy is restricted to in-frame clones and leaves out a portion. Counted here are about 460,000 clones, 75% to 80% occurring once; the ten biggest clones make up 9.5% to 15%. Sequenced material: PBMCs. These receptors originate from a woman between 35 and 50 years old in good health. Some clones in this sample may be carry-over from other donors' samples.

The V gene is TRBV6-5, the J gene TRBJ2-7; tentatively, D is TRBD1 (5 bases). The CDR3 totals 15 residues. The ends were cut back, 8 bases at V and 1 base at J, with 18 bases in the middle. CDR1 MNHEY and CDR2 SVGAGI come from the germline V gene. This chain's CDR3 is CASRRNDRTSYEQYF. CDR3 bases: TGTGCCAGCCGCCGGAACGACAGAACTTCCTACGAGCAGTACTTC.

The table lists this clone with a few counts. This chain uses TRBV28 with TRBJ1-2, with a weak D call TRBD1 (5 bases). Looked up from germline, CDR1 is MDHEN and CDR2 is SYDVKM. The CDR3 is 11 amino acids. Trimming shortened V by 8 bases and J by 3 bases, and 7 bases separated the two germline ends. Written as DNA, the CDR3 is TGTGCCAGCGAACAGGACTATGGCTACACCTTC. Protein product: CASEQDYGYTF.

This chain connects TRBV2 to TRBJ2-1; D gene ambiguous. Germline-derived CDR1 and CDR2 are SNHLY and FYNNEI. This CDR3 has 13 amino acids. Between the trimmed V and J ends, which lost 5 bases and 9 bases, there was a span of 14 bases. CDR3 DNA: TGTGCCAGCAGTATCTCAACGAGGCGTGAGCAGTTCTTC. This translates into CASSISTRREQFF. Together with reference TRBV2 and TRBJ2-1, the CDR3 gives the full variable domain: EPEVTQTPSHQVTQMGQEVILRCVPISNHLYFYWYRQILGQKVEFLVSFYNNEISEKSEIFDDQFSVERPDGSNFTLKIRSTKLEDSAMYFCASSISTRREQFFGPGTRLTVL.

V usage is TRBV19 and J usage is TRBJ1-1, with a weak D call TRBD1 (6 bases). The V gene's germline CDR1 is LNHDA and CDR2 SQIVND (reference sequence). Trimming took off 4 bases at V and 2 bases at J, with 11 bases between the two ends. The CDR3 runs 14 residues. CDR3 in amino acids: CASSTGTFNTEAFF. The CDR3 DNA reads TGTGCCAGTAGTACAGGGACATTCAACACTGAAGCTTTCTTT.

The CDR3 DNA is TGCGCCAGCAGTCGCCTAGCGGGAGGAAGGGAGACCCAGTACTTC. This gives the protein CASSRLAGGRETQYF. The rearrangement uses TRBV4-1 and TRBJ2-5; 11 nucleotides line up with TRBD2. This CDR3 is built from 15 residues. Germline CDR1 reads MGHRA; CDR2 reads YSYEKL. The junction had 8 bases not matched to a gene; V was cut back by 6 bases and J by 5 bases.

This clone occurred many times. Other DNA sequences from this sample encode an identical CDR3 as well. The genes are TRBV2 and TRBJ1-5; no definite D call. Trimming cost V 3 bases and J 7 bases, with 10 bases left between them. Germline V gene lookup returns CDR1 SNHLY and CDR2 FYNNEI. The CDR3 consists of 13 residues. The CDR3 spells CASSDNVGQPQHF. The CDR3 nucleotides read TGTGCCAGCAGTGACAACGTAGGGCAGCCCCAGCATTTT.

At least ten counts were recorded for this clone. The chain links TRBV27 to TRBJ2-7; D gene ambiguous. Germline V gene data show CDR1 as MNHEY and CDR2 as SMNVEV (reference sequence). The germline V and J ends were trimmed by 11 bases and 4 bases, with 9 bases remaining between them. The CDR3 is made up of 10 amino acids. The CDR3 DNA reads TGTGCCGTTCCCTCTTACGAGCAGTACTTC. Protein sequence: CAVPSYEQYF.

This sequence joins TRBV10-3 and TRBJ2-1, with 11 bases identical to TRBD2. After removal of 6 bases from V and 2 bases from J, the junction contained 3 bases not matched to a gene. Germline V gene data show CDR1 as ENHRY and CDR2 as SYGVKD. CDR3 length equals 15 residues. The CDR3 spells CAISQLAGAYNEQFF. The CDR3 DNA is TGTGCCATCAGCCAACTAGCGGGAGCCTACAATGAGCAGTTCTTC.

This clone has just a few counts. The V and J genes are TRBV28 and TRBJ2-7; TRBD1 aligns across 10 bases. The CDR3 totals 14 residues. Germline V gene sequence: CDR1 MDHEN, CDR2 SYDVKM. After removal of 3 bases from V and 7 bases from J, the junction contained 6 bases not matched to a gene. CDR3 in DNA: TGTGCCAGCAGTTTGAGACAGGGGGCTCAGGAGCAGTACTTC. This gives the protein CASSLRQGAQEQYF.

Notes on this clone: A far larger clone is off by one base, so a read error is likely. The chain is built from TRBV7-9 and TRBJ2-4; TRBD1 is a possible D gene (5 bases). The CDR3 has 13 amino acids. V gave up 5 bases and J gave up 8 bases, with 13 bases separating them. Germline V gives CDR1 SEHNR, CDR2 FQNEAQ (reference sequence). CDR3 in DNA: TGTGCCAGCAGCCCCACTGGGGCGTACATTCAGTACTTC. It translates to CASSPTGAYIQYF.

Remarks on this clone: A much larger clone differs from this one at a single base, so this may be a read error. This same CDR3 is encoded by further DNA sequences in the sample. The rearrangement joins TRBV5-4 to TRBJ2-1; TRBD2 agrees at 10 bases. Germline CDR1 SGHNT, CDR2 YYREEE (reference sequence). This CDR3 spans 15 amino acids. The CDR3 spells CASSLVSGGRNEQFF. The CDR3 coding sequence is TGCGCCAGCAGCTTGGTTAGCGGGGGGAGGAATGAGCAGTTCTTC. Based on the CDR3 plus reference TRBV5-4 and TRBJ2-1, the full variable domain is ETGVTQSPTHLIKTRGQQVTLRCSSQSGHNTVSWYQQALGQGPQFIFQYYREEENGRGNFPPRFSGLQFPNYSSELNVNALELDDSALYLCASSLVSGGRNEQFFGPGTRLTVL.

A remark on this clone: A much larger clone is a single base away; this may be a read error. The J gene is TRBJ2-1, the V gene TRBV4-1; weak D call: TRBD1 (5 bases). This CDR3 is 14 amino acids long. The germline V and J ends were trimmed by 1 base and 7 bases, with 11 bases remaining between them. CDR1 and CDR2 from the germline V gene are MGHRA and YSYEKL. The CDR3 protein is CASSQAQGRNEQFF. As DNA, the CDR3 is TGCGCCAGCAGCCAAGCTCAGGGTAGGAATGAGCAGTTCTTC.

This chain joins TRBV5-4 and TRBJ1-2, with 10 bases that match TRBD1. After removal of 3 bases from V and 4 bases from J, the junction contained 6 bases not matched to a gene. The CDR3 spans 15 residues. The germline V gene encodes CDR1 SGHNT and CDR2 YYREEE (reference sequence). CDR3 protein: CASSSGTGVSYGYTF. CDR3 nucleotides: TGTGCCAGCAGCTCCGGGACAGGGGTATCCTATGGCTACACCTTC.

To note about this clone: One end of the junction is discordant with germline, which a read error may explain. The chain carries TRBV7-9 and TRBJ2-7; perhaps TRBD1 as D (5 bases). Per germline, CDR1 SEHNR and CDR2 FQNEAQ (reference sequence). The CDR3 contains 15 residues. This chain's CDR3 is CASSFSAGPSYGQYF. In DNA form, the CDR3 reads TGTGCCAGTAGCTTTTCGGCAGGGCCCTCCTACGGGCAGTACTTC. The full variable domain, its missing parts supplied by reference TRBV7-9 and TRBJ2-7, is DTGVSQNPRHKITKRGQNVTFRCDPISEHNRLYWYRQTLGQGPEFLTYFQNEAQLEKSRLLSDRFSAERPKGSFSTLEIQRTEQGDSAMYLCASSFSAGPSYGQYFGPGTRLTVT.

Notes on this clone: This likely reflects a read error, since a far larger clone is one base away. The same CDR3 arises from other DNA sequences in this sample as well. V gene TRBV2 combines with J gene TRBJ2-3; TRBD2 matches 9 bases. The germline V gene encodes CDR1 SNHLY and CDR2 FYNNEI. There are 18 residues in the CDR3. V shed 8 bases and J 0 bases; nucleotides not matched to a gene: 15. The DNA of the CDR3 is TGTGCCAGCTACGGCGCCTTAGCGGGAGATCTTAGCACAGATACGCAGTATTTT. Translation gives CASYGALAGDLSTDTQYF. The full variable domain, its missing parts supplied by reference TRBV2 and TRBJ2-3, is EPEVTQTPSHQVTQMGQEVILRCVPISNHLYFYWYRQILGQKVEFLVSFYNNEISEKSEIFDDQFSVERPDGSNFTLKIRSTKLEDSAMYFCASYGALAGDLSTDTQYFGPGTRLTVL.

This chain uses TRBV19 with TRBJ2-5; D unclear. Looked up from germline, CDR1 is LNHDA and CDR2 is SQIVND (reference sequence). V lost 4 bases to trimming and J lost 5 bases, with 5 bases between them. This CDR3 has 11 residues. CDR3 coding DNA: TGTGCCAGTAGTACACACGAGACCCAGTACTTC. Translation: CASSTHETQYF.

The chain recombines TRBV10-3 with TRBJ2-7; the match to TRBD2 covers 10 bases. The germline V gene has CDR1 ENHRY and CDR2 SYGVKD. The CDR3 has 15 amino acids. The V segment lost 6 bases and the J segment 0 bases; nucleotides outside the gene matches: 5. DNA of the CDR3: TGTGCCATCAGCAAAATAGCGGGAGGCTCCTACGAGCAGTACTTC. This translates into CAISKIAGGSYEQYF.

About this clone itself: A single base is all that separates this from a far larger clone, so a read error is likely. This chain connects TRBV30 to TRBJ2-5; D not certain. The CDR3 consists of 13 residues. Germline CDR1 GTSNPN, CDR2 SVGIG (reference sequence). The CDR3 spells CVWSDLDRETQYF. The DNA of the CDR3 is TGTGTCTGGAGTGATTTAGATAGGGAGACCCAGTACTTC. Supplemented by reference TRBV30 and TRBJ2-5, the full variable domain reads SQTIHQWPATLVQPVGSPLSLECTVEGTSNPNLYWYRQAAGRGLQLLFYSVGIGQISSEVPQNLSASRPQDRQFILSSKKLLLSDSGFYLCVWSDLDRETQYFGPGTRLLVL.

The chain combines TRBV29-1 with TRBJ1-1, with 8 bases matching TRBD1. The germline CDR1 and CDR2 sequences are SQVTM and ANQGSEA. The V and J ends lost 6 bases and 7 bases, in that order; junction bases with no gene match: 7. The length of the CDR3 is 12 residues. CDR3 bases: TGCAGCGTGGGCCGGGACAGGCTTGAAGCTTTCTTT. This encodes CSVGRDRLEAFF.

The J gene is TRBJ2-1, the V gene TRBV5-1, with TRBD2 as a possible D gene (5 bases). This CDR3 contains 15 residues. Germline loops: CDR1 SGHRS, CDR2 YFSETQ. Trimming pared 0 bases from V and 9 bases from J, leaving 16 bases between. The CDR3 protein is CASSLDSGTRGEQFF. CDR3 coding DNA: TGCGCCAGCAGCTTGGACAGTGGAACACGGGGTGAGCAGTTCTTC.

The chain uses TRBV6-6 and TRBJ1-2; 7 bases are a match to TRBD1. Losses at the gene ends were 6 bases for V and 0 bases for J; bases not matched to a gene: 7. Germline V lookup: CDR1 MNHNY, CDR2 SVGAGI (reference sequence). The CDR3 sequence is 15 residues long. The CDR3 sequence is CASSIGTDANYGYTF. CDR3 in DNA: TGTGCCAGCAGCATTGGGACAGACGCTAACTATGGCTACACCTTC.

The CDR3 DNA is TGTGCCAGCAGTTTAGCCAGGAGAACCTACGAGCAGTACTTC. It specifies CASSLARRTYEQYF. The rearrangement uses TRBV28 and TRBJ2-7; no reliable D call. The V end was cut by 2 bases, the J end by 2 bases, with 10 bases between. CDR1 is MDHEN and CDR2 is SYDVKM in the germline V gene. This CDR3 region has 14 residues.

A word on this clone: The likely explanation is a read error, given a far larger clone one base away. In DNA form, the CDR3 reads TGTGCCAGCAGTCGACCAGCGGGACAGGGAGATACGCAGTATTTT. Translating gives CASSRPAGQGDTQYF. The chain couples TRBV6-4 to TRBJ2-3, with TRBD1 matching over 9 bases. This CDR3 contains 15 residues. Per germline, CDR1 MRHNA and CDR2 SNTAGT. With 5 bases clipped from V and 5 bases from J, the junction kept 8 bases outside the gene matches.

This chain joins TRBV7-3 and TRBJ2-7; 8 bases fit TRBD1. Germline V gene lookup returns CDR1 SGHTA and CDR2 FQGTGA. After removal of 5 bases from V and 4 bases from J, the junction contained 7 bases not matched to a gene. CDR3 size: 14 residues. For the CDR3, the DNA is TGTGCCAGCAGCCCCGGGACAGGAGAGTACGAGCAGTACTTC. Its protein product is CASSPGTGEYEQYF.

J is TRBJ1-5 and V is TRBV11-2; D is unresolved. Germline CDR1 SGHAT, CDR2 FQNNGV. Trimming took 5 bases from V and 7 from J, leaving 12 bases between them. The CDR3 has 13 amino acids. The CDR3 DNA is TGTGCCAGCAGCCCCCGACCCCGGCAGCCCCAGCATTTT. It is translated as CASSPRPRQPQHF. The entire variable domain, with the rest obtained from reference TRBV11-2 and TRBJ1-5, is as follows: EAGVAQSPRYKIIEKRQSVAFWCNPISGHATLYWYQQILGQGPKLLIQFQNNGVVDDSQLPKDRFSAERLKGVDSTLKIQPAKLEDSAVYLCASSPRPRQPQHFGDGTRLSIL.

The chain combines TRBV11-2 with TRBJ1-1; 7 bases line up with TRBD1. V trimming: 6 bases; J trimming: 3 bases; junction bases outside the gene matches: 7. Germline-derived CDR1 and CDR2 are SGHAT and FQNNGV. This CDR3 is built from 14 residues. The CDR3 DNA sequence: TGTGCCAGCAGTTTTACAGGGGTGTACACTGAAGCTTTCTTT. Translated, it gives CASSFTGVYTEAFF.

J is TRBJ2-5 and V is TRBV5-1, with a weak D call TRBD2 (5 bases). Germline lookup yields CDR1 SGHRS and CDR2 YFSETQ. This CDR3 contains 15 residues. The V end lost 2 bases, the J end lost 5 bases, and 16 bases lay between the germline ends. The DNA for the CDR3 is TGCGCCAGCAGCTTCTCCCGGGCTGGGGAGGAGACCCAGTACTTC. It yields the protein CASSFSRAGEETQYF.

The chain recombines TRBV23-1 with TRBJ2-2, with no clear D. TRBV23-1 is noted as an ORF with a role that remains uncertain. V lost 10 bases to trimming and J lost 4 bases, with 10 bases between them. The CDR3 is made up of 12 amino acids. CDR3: CATPTCTGELFF. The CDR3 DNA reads TGCGCCACTCCAACATGCACCGGGGAGCTGTTTTTT.